What follows are 5 T cell receptor beta chains derived from one specimen sequenced in a study of T cells after yellow fever vaccination. Each CDR3 protein gets one entry after TCRdb re-called the 5' RACE reads with MiXCR. The sample has under 250,000 distinct CDR3 sequences, approximately 3% seen once. The sequences come from CD4+ T cells sorted from PBMCs, collected 10 days after the yellow fever booster vaccination. The receptors originated from a man younger than 35 who received the YFV17D yellow fever vaccine.

The rearrangement uses TRBV3-1 and TRBJ1-6; TRBD1 might be the D (5 bases). The germline CDR1 and CDR2 sequences are LGHDT and YNNKEL (reference sequence). V lost 6 bases and J lost 4, with 13 bases in between. The CDR3 runs 15 residues. In DNA form, the CDR3 reads TGTGCCAGCAGGTTCCGGGACCGGTATAATTCACCCCTCCACTTT. Translated: CASRFRDRYNSPLHF.

This clonotype has a count of ten or more. The chain joins TRBV6-5 to TRBJ1-1, with 8 nucleotides matching TRBD1. V trimming: 7 bases; J trimming: 6 bases; junction bases outside the gene matches: 7. The CDR3 loop spans 13 amino acids. The germline CDR1 and CDR2 sequences are MNHEY and SVGAGI. The CDR3 is CASTAQGVAEAFF. CDR3 sequence (DNA): TGTGCCAGCACCGCACAGGGGGTTGCTGAAGCTTTCTTT.

The sample holds many counts of this clonotype. The rearrangement links TRBV20-1 to TRBJ2-7; possibly TRBD2 for D (6 bases). The CDR3 totals 13 residues. Germline lookup yields CDR1 DFQATT and CDR2 SNEGSKA (reference sequence). V lost 6 bases to trimming and J lost 2 bases, with 14 bases between them. CDR3 DNA sequence: TGCAGTGCCGTAAGGGGACTCACCTACGAGCAGTACGTC. Translating gives CSAVRGLTYEQYV.

In this sample, this clonotype turned up a few times. The chain links TRBV5-4 to TRBJ2-4, with 7 bases lining up with TRBD2. The germline V gene has CDR1 SGHNT and CDR2 YYREEE (reference sequence). The CDR3 is 14 residues long. V shed 4 bases, J shed 4 bases, and the junction held 5 bases outside the gene matches. The CDR3 DNA is TGTGCCAGCAGCCCCGGGGGGTTTAAAAACATTCAGTACTTC. It specifies CASSPGGFKNIQYF. The whole variable domain, filled in from reference TRBV5-4 and TRBJ2-4, reads ETGVTQSPTHLIKTRGQQVTLRCSSQSGHNTVSWYQQALGQGPQFIFQYYREEENGRGNFPPRFSGLQFPNYSSELNVNALELDDSALYLCASSPGGFKNIQYFGAGTRLSVL.

The table lists this clonotype with many counts. V gene TRBV7-9 combines with J gene TRBJ2-1; no definite D call. The CDR3 extends over 14 amino acids. Trimming shortened V by 3 bases and J by 5 bases, and 11 bases separated the two germline ends. The germline gives CDR1 SEHNR, CDR2 FQNEAQ (reference sequence). CDR3 bases: TGTGCCAGCAGCTTTTGGGCTGTTGACAATGAGCAGTTCTTC. Amino acid sequence: CASSFWAVDNEQFF. Supplemented by reference TRBV7-9 and TRBJ2-1, the full variable domain reads DTGVSQNPRHKITKRGQNVTFRCDPISEHNRLYWYRQTLGQGPEFLTYFQNEAQLEKSRLLSDRFSAERPKGSFSTLEIQRTEQGDSAMYLCASSFWAVDNEQFFGPGTRLTVL.